The next 8 T cell receptor beta chains were all read from a single sample in a study of blood T cell repertoires in COVID-19. TCRdb's table, derived via immunoSEQ multiplex PCR, lists solely in-frame clones and lacks some. The repertoire consists of some 200,000 clones, with about nine tenths occurring once and the leading ten covering around 7%. The sequenced sample consisted of PBMCs or T cells enriched from blood (not recorded which). The receptors shown here come from a man aged 30 to 45 in a cohort exposed to, infected with or recovered from COVID-19 (not recorded which).

The chain links TRBV3-1 (or the pseudogene TRBV3-2) to TRBJ2-7; no definite D call. V lost 3 bases, J lost 0 bases, and 9 bases lay in between. This CDR3 contains 14 residues. Germline CDR1 and CDR2: LGHDT and YNNKEL (reference sequence). The CDR3 DNA sequence: TGTGCCAGCAGCCATCTTCCTAGCTCCTACGAGCAGTACTTC. It encodes CASSHLPSSYEQYF.

CDR3 region: CASSGGDRANSPLHF. The DNA of the CDR3 is TGTGCCAGCAGCGGAGGGGACAGGGCGAATTCACCCCTCCACTTT. The chain uses TRBV9 and TRBJ1-6, with 9 nucleotides matching TRBD1. The CDR3 is 15 amino acids. Per germline, CDR1 SGDLS and CDR2 YYNGEE. V was pared by 3 bases and J by 7 bases, with 5 bases of the junction left unmatched.

This chain joins TRBV29-1 and TRBJ2-1; 9 positions match TRBD2. In germline, CDR1 is SQVTM, CDR2 ANQGSEA. J gave up 8 bases and V 4 bases, and 9 bases lay outside the gene matches. The CDR3 runs 14 residues. The CDR3 DNA sequence: TGCAGCGTTGTAGCGGGAGAAATTTGGGATGAGCAGTTCTTC. It specifies CSVVAGEIWDEQFF.

J is TRBJ1-5 and V is TRBV19; 9 nucleotides line up with TRBD1. The CDR3 has 15 residues. V lost 8 bases, J lost 4 bases, and 9 bases stayed unmatched. Germline assignment: CDR1 LNHDA and CDR2 SQIVND (reference sequence). This CDR3 is CASLGTGGENQPQHF. CDR3 bases: TGTGCCAGTTTGGGTACAGGGGGCGAAAATCAGCCCCAGCATTTT. The full variable domain, with the rest looked up from reference TRBV19 and TRBJ1-5, is DGGITQSPKYLFRKEGQNVTLSCEQNLNHDAMYWYRQDPGQGLRLIYYSQIVNDFQKGDIAEGYSVSREKKESFPLTVTSAQKNPTAFYLCASLGTGGENQPQHFGDGTRLSIL.

The chain links TRBV21-1 to TRBJ1-3. TRBV21-1 is a pseudogene segment. There are 16 residues in the CDR3. CDR3 in amino acids: CASSKDQGGTGNTIYF. For the CDR3, the DNA is TGTGCCAGCAGCAAAGATCAGGGAGGCACTGGAAACACCATATATTTT.

The chain carries TRBV2 and TRBJ2-7, with TRBD1 identical over 7 bases. V was pared by 7 bases and J by 2 bases, with 5 bases of the junction left unmatched. CDR3 length: 13 residues. Germline V gene sequence: CDR1 SNHLY, CDR2 FYNNEI. The CDR3 bases are TGTGCCAGCACCTCGACAGGGACCTACGAGCAGTACTTC. Amino acids: CASTSTGTYEQYF.

The genes are TRBV4-2 and TRBJ2-5; D remains ambiguous. V dropped 2 bases and J dropped 4 bases, with 8 bases sitting between them. CDR3 length equals 13 residues. CDR1 LGHNA and CDR2 YNFKEQ come from the germline V gene. The CDR3 here is CASSQSVTETQYF. CDR3 sequence (DNA): TGTGCCAGCAGCCAATCAGTAACAGAGACCCAGTACTTC.

This sequence joins TRBV12-2 and TRBJ2-5; the table gives TRBD2 as D, unverified against the DNA. TRBV12-2 is flagged as a pseudogene. This CDR3 has 18 residues. For the CDR3, the DNA is TGTGCAAGTCGTTTCCCCCATAGGGAGCTAGCGGGAGACGAGACCCAGTACTTC. Translated: CASRFPHRELAGDETQYF.